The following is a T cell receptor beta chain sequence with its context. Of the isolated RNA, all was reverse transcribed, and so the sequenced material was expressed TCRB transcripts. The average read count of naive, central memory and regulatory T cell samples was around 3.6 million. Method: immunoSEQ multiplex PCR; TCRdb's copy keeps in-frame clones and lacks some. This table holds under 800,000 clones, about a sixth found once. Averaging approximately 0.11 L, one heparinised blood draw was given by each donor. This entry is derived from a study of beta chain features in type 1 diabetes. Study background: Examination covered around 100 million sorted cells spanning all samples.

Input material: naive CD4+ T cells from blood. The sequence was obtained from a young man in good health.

The CDR3 nucleotides read TGTGCCAGCAGCTTGAGGCAGGACCAAGAGACCCAGTACTTC. It codes for CASSLRQDQETQYF. The chain uses TRBV5-4 and TRBJ2-5; D unclear. Germline lookup yields CDR1 SGHNT and CDR2 YYREEE (reference sequence). V shed 1 base and J shed 0 bases, with 7 bases lying between them. CDR3 length equals 14 residues.